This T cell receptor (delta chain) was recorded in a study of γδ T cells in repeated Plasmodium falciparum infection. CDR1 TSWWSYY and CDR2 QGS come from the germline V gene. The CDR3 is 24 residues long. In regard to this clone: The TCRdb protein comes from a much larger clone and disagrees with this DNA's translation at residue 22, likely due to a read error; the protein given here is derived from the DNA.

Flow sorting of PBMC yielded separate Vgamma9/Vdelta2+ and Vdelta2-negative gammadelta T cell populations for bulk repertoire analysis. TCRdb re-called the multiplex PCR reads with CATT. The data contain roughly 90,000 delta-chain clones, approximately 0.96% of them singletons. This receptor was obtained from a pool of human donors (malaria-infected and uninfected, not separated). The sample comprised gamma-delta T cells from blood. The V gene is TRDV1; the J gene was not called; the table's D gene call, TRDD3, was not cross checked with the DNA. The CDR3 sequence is CALGERPVTWGYLLGQLYTDKPIF. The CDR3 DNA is TGTGCTCTTGGGGAACGTCCTGTAACGTGGGGATACCTATTAGGACAACTGTACACCGATAAACCCATCTTT.